This TCR beta chain was found in a study of CD8 T cells in ankylosing spondylitis. Regarding the study as a whole: Clones linked to the disease showed a CD8+ phenotype. They occurred at relatively low frequencies in peripheral blood. A motif in TCR beta, a set of roughly eight highly homologous variants, appeared characteristic of ankylosing spondylitis blood. Significant enrichment of disease-linked clones was reported in matched ankylosing spondylitis synovial fluid.

Libraries for TCR beta were made by quantitative 5'-RACE with molecular barcodes. TCRdb ran MiXCR on the 5' RACE reads and lists one entry per CDR3 protein. This table holds more than 400,000 distinct CDR3 sequences, approximately 5% found once. The V and J ends lost 7 bases and 10 bases, in that order; junction bases with no gene match: 14. Per the germline V gene, CDR1 is LNHDA and CDR2 is SQIVND (reference sequence). This CDR3 has 16 residues. Concerning this clonotype itself: No antigen is known for it.

The sample taken for sequencing was blood, either unsorted or a sorted T cell fraction (not recorded which). This receptor was obtained from a male donor with ankylosing spondylitis. V usage is TRBV19 and J usage is TRBJ2-1, with TRBD2 matching over 12 bases. The CDR3, as DNA: TGTGCCAGTACCGAAGTATGGGCTAGCGGGGGGGGCGAGCAGTTCTTC. Translation gives CASTEVWASGGGEQFF.